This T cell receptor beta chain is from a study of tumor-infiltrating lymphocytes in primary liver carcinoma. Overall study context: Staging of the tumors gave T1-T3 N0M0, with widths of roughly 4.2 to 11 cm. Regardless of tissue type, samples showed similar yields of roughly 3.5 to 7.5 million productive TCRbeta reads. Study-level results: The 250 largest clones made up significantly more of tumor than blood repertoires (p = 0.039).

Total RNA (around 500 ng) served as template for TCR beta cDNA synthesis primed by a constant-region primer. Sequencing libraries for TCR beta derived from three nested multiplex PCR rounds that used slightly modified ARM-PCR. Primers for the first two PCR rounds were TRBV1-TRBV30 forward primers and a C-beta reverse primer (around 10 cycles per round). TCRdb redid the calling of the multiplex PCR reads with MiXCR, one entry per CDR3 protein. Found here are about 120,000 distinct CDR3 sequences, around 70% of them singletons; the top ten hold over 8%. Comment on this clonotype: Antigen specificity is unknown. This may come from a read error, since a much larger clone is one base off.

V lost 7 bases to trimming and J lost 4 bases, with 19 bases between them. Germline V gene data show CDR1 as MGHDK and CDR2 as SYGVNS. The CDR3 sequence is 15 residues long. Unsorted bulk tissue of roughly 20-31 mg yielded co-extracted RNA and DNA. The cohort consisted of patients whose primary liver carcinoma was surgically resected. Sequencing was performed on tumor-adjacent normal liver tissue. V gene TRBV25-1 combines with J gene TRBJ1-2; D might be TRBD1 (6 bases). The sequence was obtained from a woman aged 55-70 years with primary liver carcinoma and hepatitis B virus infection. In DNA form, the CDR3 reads TGTGCCAGCACGCAGGGACAAGGGGACATCTATGGCTACACCTTC. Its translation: CASTQGQGDIYGYTF.